This entry is about one TCR beta chain. An end of the junction differs from the germline gene, which may be a read error. The validation cohort, a group of 120 subjects, included the donors and was separate from the roughly 720-subject first cohort. This specimen belongs to a study of cytomegalovirus exposure and HLA in healthy donors. The CDR3 length is 12 residues. CDR1 MNHNS and CDR2 SASEGT come from the germline V gene. The assay was immunoSEQ multiplex PCR, and TCRdb's table has in-frame clones only and misses some. The table includes some 210,000 clones, about nine tenths detected once. Source material: PBMCs. The clonotype comes from a woman aged 18 to 35 in good health and CMV-seropositive. The chain carries TRBV6-1 and TRBJ1-4; 8 bases map to TRBD1. This chain's CDR3 is CASSRPGFGQGF. The CDR3 DNA follows: TGTGCCAGCAGCAGACCTGGTTTCGGACAGGGTTTT.